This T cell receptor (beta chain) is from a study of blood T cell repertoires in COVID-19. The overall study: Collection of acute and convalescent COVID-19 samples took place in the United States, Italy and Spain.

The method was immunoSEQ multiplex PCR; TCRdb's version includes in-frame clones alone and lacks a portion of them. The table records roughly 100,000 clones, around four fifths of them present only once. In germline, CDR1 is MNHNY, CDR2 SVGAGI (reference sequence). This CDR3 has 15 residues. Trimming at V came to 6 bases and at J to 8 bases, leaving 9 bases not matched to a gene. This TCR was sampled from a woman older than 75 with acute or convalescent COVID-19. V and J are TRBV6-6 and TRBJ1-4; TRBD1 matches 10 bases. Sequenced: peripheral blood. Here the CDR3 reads CASRTGGGEGEKLFF. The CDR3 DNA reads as TGTGCCAGCAGGACAGGGGGCGGGGAAGGGGAAAAACTGTTTTTT.